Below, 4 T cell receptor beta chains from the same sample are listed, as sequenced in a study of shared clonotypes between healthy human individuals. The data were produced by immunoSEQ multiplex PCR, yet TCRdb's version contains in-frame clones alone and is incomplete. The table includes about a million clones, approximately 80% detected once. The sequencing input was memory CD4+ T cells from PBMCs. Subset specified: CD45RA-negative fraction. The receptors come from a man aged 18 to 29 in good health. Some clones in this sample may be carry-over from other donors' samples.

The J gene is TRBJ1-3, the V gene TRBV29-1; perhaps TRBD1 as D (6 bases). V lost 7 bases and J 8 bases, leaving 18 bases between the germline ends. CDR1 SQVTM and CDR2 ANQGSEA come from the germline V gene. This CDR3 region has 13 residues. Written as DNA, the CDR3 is TGCAGCGCTGCCCGGTTTAGGGGGGACACCATATATTTT. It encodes CSAARFRGDTIYF.

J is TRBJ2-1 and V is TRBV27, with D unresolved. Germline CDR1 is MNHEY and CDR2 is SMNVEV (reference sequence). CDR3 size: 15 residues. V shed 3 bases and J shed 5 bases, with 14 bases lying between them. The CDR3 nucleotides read TGTGCCAGCAGTTTCCAGCCCCACGAGGACAATGAGCAGTTCTTC. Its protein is CASSFQPHEDNEQFF.

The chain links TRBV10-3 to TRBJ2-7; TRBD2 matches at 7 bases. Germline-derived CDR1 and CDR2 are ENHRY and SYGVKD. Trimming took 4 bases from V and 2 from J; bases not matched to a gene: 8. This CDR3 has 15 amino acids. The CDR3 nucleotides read TGTGCCATCAGTGCGGGGGGAGGTCCGACCTACGAGCAGTACTTC. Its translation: CAISAGGGPTYEQYF.

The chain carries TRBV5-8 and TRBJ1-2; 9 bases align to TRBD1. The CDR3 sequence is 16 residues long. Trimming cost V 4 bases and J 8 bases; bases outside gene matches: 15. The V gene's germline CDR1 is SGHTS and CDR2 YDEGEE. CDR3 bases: TGTGCCAGCAGCCCAAAACTACCGGGACAGGGATGGGGCTACACCTTC. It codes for CASSPKLPGQGWGYTF.